This TCR beta chain derives from a study of blood T cell repertoires in COVID-19. Repertoires were generated with immunoSEQ multiplex PCR, while TCRdb's copy carries only in-frame clones and drops some. The table shows about 120,000 clones, with around 87% occurring only once. Germline V gene data show CDR1 as SGHRS and CDR2 as YFSETQ. The CDR3 is 16 residues long. Trimming cost V 4 bases and J 10 bases; bases outside gene matches: 13. V and J are TRBV5-1 and TRBJ2-1, with 11 bases matching TRBD2. Material: peripheral blood. The TCR sequence derives from a woman aged 70-85 years with acute or convalescent COVID-19. CDR3 protein: CASSRGLAAGSGEQFF. In nucleotides, the CDR3 is TGCGCCAGCAGCAGGGGACTAGCGGCAGGAAGTGGAGAGCAGTTCTTC.